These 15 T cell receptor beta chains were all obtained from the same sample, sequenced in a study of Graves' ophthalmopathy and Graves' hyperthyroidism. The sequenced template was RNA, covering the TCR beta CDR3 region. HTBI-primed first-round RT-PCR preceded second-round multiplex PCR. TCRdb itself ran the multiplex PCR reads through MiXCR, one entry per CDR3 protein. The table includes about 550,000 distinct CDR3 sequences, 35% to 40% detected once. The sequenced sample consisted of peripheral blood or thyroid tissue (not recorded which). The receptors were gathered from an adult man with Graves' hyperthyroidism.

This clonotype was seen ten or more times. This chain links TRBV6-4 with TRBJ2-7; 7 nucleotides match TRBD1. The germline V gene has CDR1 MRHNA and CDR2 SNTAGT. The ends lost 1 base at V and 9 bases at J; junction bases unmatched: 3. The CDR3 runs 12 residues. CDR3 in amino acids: CASSDWQGVQYF. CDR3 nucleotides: TGTGCCAGCAGTGACTGGCAGGGGGTGCAGTACTTC.

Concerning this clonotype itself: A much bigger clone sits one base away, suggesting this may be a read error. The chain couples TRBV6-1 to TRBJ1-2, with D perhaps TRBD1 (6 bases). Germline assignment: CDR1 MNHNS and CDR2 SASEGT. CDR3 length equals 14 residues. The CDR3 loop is CAGRPMWDIRGYTF. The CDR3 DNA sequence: TGTGCCGGCAGGCCCATGTGGGACATCAGAGGCTACACCTTC.

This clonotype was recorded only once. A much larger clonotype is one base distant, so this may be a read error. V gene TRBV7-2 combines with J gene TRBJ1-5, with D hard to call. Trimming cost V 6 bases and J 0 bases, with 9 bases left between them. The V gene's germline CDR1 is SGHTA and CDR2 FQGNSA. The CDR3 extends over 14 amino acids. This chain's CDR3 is CASSSDGSNQPQHF. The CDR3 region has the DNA TGTGCCAGCAGTTCGGACGGTAGCAATCAGCCCCAGCATTTT.

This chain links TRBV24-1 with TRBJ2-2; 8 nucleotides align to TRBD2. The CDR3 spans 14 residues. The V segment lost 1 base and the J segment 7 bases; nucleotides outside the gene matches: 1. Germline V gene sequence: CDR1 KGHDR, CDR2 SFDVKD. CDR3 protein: CATSDFGTSGELFF. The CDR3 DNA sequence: TGTGCCACCAGTGATTTCGGGACTAGCGGGGAGCTGTTTTTT.

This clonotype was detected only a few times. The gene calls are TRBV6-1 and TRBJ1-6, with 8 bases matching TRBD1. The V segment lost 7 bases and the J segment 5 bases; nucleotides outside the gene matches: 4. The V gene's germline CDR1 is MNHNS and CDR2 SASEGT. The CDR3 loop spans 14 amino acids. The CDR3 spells CASKRQGNNSPLHF. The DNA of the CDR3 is TGTGCCAGCAAACGACAGGGGAATAATTCACCCCTCCACTTT.

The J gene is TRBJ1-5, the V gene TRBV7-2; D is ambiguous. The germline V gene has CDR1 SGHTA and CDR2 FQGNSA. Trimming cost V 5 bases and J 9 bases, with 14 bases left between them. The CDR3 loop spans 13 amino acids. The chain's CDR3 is CASSVSTGWPQHF. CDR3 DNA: TGTGCCAGCAGCGTCTCAACCGGGTGGCCCCAGCATTTT.

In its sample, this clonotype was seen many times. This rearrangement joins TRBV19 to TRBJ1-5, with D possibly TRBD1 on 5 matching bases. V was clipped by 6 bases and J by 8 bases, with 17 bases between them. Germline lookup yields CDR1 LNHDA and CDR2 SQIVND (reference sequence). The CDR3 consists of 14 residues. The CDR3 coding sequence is TGTGCCAGTAGCTCGGGACTTCGAATGGAGCCCCAGCATTTT. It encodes CASSSGLRMEPQHF.

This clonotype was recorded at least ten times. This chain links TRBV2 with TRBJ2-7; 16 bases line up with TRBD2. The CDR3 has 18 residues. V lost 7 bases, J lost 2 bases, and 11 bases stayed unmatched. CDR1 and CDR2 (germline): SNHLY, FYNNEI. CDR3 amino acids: CASTLRGTSGGVTYEQYF. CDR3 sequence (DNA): TGTGCCAGCACCCTCCGGGGGACTAGCGGGGGGGTTACCTACGAGCAGTACTTC. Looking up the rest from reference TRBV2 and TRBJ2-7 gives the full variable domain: EPEVTQTPSHQVTQMGQEVILRCVPISNHLYFYWYRQILGQKVEFLVSFYNNEISEKSEIFDDQFSVERPDGSNFTLKIRSTKLEDSAMYFCASTLRGTSGGVTYEQYFGPGTRLTVT.

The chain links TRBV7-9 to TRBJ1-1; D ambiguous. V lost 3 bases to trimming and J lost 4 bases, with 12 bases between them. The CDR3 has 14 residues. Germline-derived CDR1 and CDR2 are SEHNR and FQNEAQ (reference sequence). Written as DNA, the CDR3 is TGTGCCAGCAGCTTGGACCAGTACAGCACTGAAGCTTTCTTT. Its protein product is CASSLDQYSTEAFF.

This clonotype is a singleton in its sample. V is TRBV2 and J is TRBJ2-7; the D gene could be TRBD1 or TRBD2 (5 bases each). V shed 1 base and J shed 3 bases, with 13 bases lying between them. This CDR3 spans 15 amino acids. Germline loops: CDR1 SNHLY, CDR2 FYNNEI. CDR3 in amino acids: CASSEGQSRDYEQYF. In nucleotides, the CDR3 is TGTGCCAGCAGTGAAGGACAGAGCCGGGACTACGAGCAGTACTTC.

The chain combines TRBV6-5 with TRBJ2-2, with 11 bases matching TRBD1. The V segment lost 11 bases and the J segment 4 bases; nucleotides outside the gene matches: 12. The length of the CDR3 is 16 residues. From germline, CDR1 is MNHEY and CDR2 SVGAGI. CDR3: CAVKDRGRVATGELFF. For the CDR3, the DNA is TGTGCCGTCAAGGACAGGGGGCGCGTTGCCACCGGGGAGCTGTTTTTT.

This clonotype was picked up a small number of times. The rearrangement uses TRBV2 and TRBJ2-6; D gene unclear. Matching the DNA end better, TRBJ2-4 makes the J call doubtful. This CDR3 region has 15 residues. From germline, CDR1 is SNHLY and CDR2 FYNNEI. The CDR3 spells CASSADILAKNIQYF. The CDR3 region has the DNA TGTGCCAGCAGTGCTGACATCTTAGCCAAAAACATTCAGTACTTC.

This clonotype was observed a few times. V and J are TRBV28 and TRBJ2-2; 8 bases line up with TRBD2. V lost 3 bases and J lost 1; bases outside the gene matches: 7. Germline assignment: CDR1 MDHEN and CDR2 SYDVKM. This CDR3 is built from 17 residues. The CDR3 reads CASSFVMGLENTGELFF. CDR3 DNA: TGTGCCAGCAGTTTTGTCATGGGACTAGAGAACACCGGGGAGCTGTTTTTT.

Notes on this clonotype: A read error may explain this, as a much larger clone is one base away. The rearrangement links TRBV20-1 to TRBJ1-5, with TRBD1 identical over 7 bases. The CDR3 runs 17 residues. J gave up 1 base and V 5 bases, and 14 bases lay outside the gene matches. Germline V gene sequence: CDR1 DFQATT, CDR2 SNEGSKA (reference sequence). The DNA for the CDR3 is TGCAGTGCTCCCCTGGCAGGGGGAGGATGGAGCAATCAGCCCCAGCATTTT. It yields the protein CSAPLAGGGWSNQPQHF.

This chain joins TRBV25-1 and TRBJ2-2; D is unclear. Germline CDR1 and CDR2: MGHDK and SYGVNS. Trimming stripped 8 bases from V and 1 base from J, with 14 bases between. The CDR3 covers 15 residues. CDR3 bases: TGTGCCAGCTCACCCCTCTTGTTGAACACCGGGGAGCTGTTTTTT. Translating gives CASSPLLLNTGELFF. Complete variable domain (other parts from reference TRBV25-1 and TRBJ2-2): EADIYQTPRYLVIGTGKKITLECSQTMGHDKMYWYQQDPGMELHLIHYSYGVNSTEKGDLSSESTVSRIRTEHFPLTLESARPSHTSQYLCASSPLLLNTGELFFGEGSRLTVL.